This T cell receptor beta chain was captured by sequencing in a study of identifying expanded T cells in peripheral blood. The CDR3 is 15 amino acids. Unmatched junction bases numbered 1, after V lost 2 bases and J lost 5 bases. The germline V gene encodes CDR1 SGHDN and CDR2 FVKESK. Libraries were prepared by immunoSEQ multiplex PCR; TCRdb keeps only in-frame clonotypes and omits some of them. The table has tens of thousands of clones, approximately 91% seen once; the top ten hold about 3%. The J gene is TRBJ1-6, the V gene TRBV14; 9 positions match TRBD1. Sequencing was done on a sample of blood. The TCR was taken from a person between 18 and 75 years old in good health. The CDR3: CASSQRTGDNSPLHF. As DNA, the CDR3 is TGTGCCAGCAGCCAAAGGACAGGGGATAATTCACCCCTCCACTTT.